The clone carrying this TCR beta chain was found once. Its target is unknown. The data belong to a study of cytomegalovirus exposure and HLA in healthy donors. Study conclusions and caveats: A later analysis reported that several of the most significant clusters appeared to be linked to common viral pathogens, among them Epstein-Barr virus.

Use of 60 Vbeta and 13 Jbeta primers characterized the PCR. TCRdb's copy holds only in-frame clones and misses some; the assay was immunoSEQ multiplex PCR. This table holds some 180,000 clones, over 75% found once. Trimming pared 0 bases from V and 10 bases from J, leaving 14 bases between. This CDR3 region has 14 residues. Germline V gene lookup returns CDR1 SGDLS and CDR2 YYNGEE. Though nominally healthy at sampling, donors likely had unrecorded immune exposures. The sequencing sample was made of PBMCs. The sequence was obtained from a girl under three years old in good health and CMV-seronegative. This sequence joins TRBV9 and TRBJ2-1; D remains ambiguous. For the CDR3, the DNA is TGTGCCAGCAGCGTAGACTCCCCTTCCCCCGAGCAGTTCTTC. Translated: CASSVDSPSPEQFF.